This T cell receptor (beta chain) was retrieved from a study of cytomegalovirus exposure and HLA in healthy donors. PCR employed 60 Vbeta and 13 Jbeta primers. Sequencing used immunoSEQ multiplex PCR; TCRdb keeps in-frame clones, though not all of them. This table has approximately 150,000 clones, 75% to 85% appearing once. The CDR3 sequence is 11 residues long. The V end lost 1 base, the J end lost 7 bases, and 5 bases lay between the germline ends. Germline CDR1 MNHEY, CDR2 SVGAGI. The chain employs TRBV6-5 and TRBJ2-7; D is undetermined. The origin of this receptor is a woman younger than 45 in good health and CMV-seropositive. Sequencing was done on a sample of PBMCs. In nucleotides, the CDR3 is TGTGCCAGCAGTTACTACAGAGAGCAGTACTTC. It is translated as CASSYYREQYF.